This T cell receptor (beta chain) is drawn from a study of CD8 T cells in Susac syndrome. The authors reverse transcribed roughly 0.45 to 1 ug RNA with random hexamers. Using its own MiXCR run on the immunoSEQ multiplex PCR reads, TCRdb lists one record per CDR3 protein. The sample holds about 120,000 distinct CDR3 sequences; about 92% are singletons and the top ten take approximately 0.093%. Trimming left V 0 bases short and J 3 bases short, with 21 bases between. CDR1 is SGHDN and CDR2 is FVKESK in the germline V gene. The CDR3 is 18 residues long. V and J are TRBV14 and TRBJ2-7; unclear D gene. Material for sequencing was CD4+ T cells from PBMCs. The receptor was derived from a human donor with multiple sclerosis. As DNA, the CDR3 is TGTGCCAGCAGCCAAGAAGGAATGGTGAAGGGCAGCTACTACGAGCAGTACTTC. Translating gives CASSQEGMVKGSYYEQYF.